This paragraph reports one T cell receptor (beta chain). This specimen belongs to a study of cytomegalovirus exposure and HLA in healthy donors. V lost 5 bases to trimming and J lost 6 bases; unmatched junction nucleotides: 7. Germline values: CDR1 SGHAT, CDR2 FQNNGV. CDR3 size: 15 residues. PCR amplification relied on 60 Vbeta primers (plus 13 Jbeta primers). Assay: immunoSEQ multiplex PCR; the TCRdb copy retains only in-frame clones and omits some. The sample includes about 120,000 clones, about 60% seen only once; the top ten take 2% to 2.5%. V and J are TRBV11-2 and TRBJ2-7; 13 nucleotides line up with TRBD2. The TCR was taken from a woman aged 25 to 45 in good health and CMV-seronegative. The specimen was PBMCs. The CDR3 loop reads CASSRGLAGVVEQYF. CDR3 DNA: TGTGCCAGCAGCCGAGGACTAGCGGGAGTTGTCGAGCAGTACTTC.